This TCR beta chain was sequenced during a study of long-term antiretroviral therapy in people with HIV. Study-wide results and caveats: Once patients were on ART, diversity went higher but still fell short of transplant donor controls. Clones that had undergone expansion before ART prevailed in the repertoire throughout all time points.

Researchers report immunoSEQ v3.0 was run at survey level. Some clones are missing from TCRdb's copy, which holds only in-frame ones; the method was immunoSEQ multiplex PCR. The repertoire includes 13,000 to 15,000 clones, 84% of them detected once, and around 6.8% sits in the top ten. The V gene end was trimmed by 4 bases and the J gene end by 0 bases; junction bases not matched to a gene: 7. The CDR3 is 16 residues long. Germline V lookup: CDR1 MNHEY, CDR2 SVGAGI. As to this clone: Its antigen is undetermined.

Each specimen consisted of 1-10 million cryopreserved PBMC prior to extraction of DNA. This TCR was recovered from a young man with HIV. V is TRBV6-5 and J is TRBJ1-1; 8 bases line up with TRBD1. The material was unsorted PBMCs, obtained 0.4 years after starting antiretroviral therapy. In DNA form, the CDR3 reads TGTGCCAGCAGTTCGCCGGGACAGGCCTTGAACACTGAAGCTTTCTTT. It yields the protein CASSSPGQALNTEAFF.